This record looks at one TCR beta chain sequence and its context. Its specificity is not known. The data belong to a study of cytomegalovirus exposure and HLA in healthy donors. Broader study findings: The HLA-A and HLA-B alleles of most subjects were reportedly predicted accurately from TCR beta sequences. Cytomegalovirus-associated TCR beta chains were listed, numbering some 170.

The CDR3 has 14 residues. From germline, CDR1 is LGHNA and CDR2 YSLEER. V was shortened by 0 bases and J by 1 base, with 3 bases between the two germline ends. The study sampled nominally healthy donors, though unrecorded immune exposures were likely. 13 Jbeta primers and 60 Vbeta primers were used for the PCR. Sequencing used immunoSEQ multiplex PCR; TCRdb keeps in-frame clones, though not all of them. This repertoire shows about 160,000 clones, approximately 79% found once; its top ten account for over 1.1%. This clonotype originated in a man aged 55 to 70 in good health and CMV-seronegative. Source material: PBMCs. The chain links TRBV4-3 to TRBJ2-2; no clear D. The CDR3 nucleotides are TGCGCCAGCAGCCAAGATCGGAACACCGGGGAGCTGTTTTTT. This encodes CASSQDRNTGELFF.